Following are 25 T cell receptor beta chains from one sample sequenced in a study of blood T cell repertoires in COVID-19. TCRdb keeps only in-frame clones here, not all; method: immunoSEQ multiplex PCR. The sample has about 210,000 clones; around 86% are singletons. The sequenced sample consisted of PBMCs or T cells enriched from blood (not recorded which). Receptor source: a woman aged 40 to 50 in a cohort exposed to, infected with or recovered from COVID-19 (not recorded which).

This clone was detected a few times. The chain has TRBV29-1 and TRBJ2-1; 10 bases are a match to TRBD2. Trimming cost V 2 bases and J 6 bases; bases outside gene matches: 1. CDR3 length equals 13 residues. CDR1 is SQVTM, CDR2 ANQGSEA, per germline. CDR3 protein: CSVEKREGNEQFF. CDR3 nucleotide sequence: TGCAGCGTTGAAAAGCGGGAGGGCAATGAGCAGTTCTTC.

This CDR3 is CASSEVDSFKSSGNTIYF. The CDR3 DNA reads as TGCGCCAGCAGTGAAGTCGACAGCTTCAAGAGCTCTGGAAACACCATATATTTT. This chain joins TRBV10-2 and TRBJ1-3; possible D gene TRBD1, 5 bases. Germline V lookup: CDR1 WSHSY, CDR2 SAAADI. V was clipped by 3 bases and J by 0 bases, with 18 bases between them. This CDR3 region has 18 residues.

The chain employs TRBV10-1 and TRBJ1-5; no definite D call. The CDR3 contains 12 residues. With 6 bases removed from V and 3 bases from J, the gap between germline ends came to 6 bases. Looked up from germline, CDR1 is WNHNN and CDR2 is SYGVQD (reference sequence). DNA for the CDR3: TGCGCCAGCAGCCCCTTCAATCAGCCCCAGCATTTT. Amino acid sequence: CASSPFNQPQHF.

DNA of the CDR3: TGTGCCAGCAGCCAGGGACAACTGACCTACGAGCAGTACTTC. Its protein is CASSQGQLTYEQYF. The chain combines TRBV5-6 with TRBJ2-7; D perhaps matches TRBD1 (6 bases). This CDR3 is 14 amino acids long. Per germline, CDR1 SGHDT and CDR2 YYEEEE. V gave up 4 bases and J gave up 2 bases, with 13 bases separating them. The full variable domain, completed using reference TRBV5-6 and TRBJ2-7, is DAGVTQSPTHLIKTRGQQVTLRCSPKSGHDTVSWYQQALGQGPQFIFQYYEEEERQRGNFPDRFSGHQFPNYSSELNVNALLLGDSALYLCASSQGQLTYEQYFGPGTRLTVT.

This rearrangement joins TRBV29-1 to TRBJ2-1; D remains unclear. V lost 4 bases, J lost 6 bases, and 13 bases lay in between. Germline-derived CDR1 and CDR2 are SQVTM and ANQGSEA. This CDR3 has 13 amino acids. In nucleotides, the CDR3 is TGCAGCGTTGGGCTTGTATGGGCCAATGAGCAGTTCTTC. Amino acid sequence: CSVGLVWANEQFF.

The CDR3 region is CASSFPDHFSGGPQETQYF. As DNA, the CDR3 is TGTGCCAGCAGTTTCCCGGACCACTTTAGCGGGGGCCCACAAGAGACCCAGTACTTC. The chain employs TRBV28 and TRBJ2-5, with 9 bases lining up with TRBD2. Per the germline V gene, CDR1 is MDHEN and CDR2 is SYDVKM. The CDR3 sequence is 19 residues long. Trimming cost V 3 bases and J 2 bases; bases outside gene matches: 16.

The gene calls are TRBV19 and TRBJ1-1, with 7 bases identical to TRBD1. The germline CDR1 and CDR2 sequences are LNHDA and SQIVND (reference sequence). CDR3 length: 14 amino acids. Trimming took 5 bases from V and 2 from J; bases not matched to a gene: 5. The CDR3: CASSQGTVNTEAFF. The CDR3, as DNA: TGTGCCAGTAGTCAAGGGACAGTCAACACTGAAGCTTTCTTT.

There are a few counts of this clone. The rearrangement links TRBV7-9 to TRBJ1-1; 9 bases line up with TRBD1. The CDR3 has 15 amino acids. Germline lookup yields CDR1 SEHNR and CDR2 FQNEAQ (reference sequence). J gave up 5 bases and V 5 bases, and 9 bases lay outside the gene matches. As DNA, the CDR3 is TGTGCCAGCAGCCTGACAGGGGGATCGGAGACTGAAGCTTTCTTT. This codes for CASSLTGGSETEAFF.

V usage is TRBV5-1 and J usage is TRBJ2-7; 7 nucleotides agree with TRBD2. The CDR3 sequence is 16 residues long. CDR1 SGHRS and CDR2 YFSETQ come from the germline V gene. J lost 3 bases, V lost 3 bases, and 12 bases had no gene match. DNA for the CDR3: TGCGCCAGCAGCTACTCCGGGCCTAGCGGAGGCTACGAGCAGTACTTC. The encoded protein is CASSYSGPSGGYEQYF.

CDR3 loop: CASSPVGGDNEQFF. Written as DNA, the CDR3 is TGTGCCAGCAGCCCCGTGGGGGGAGACAATGAGCAGTTCTTC. The V and J genes are TRBV7-9 and TRBJ2-1; tentative D call: TRBD2 (6 bases). Germline V gene lookup returns CDR1 SEHNR and CDR2 FQNEAQ (reference sequence). This CDR3 is 14 amino acids long. V shed 5 bases and J shed 5 bases, with 13 bases lying between them.

This clone was counted only a few times. V usage is TRBV5-1 and J usage is TRBJ1-6; no definite D call. This CDR3 has 15 amino acids. The V end lost 5 bases, the J end lost 8 bases, and 17 bases lay between the germline ends. Germline V lookup: CDR1 SGHRS, CDR2 YFSETQ. The CDR3, as DNA: TGCGCCAGCAGTTCCCTAGTCGGGTCCGATTCACCCCTCCACTTT. It is translated as CASSSLVGSDSPLHF.

This rearrangement joins TRBV4-2 to TRBJ1-3; 8 bases line up with TRBD1. The CDR3 is 17 amino acids. From germline, CDR1 is LGHNA and CDR2 YNFKEQ. V dropped 1 base and J dropped 3; count of bases not matched to a gene: 8. This chain's CDR3 is CASSQGTGGSFGNTIYF. The CDR3 region has the DNA TGTGCCAGCAGCCAAGGAACAGGGGGATCATTTGGAAACACCATATATTTT.

The table lists this clone with a count of one. The rearrangement uses TRBV14 and TRBJ1-1; no clear D. The CDR3 contains 13 residues. V gave up 1 base and J gave up 6 bases, with 9 bases separating them. Germline V gene lookup returns CDR1 SGHDN and CDR2 FVKESK. CDR3 residues: CASSQVQRAEAFF. In DNA, the CDR3 is TGTGCCAGCAGCCAAGTCCAGCGGGCTGAAGCTTTCTTT.

J is TRBJ2-5 and V is TRBV12-3 or TRBV12-4, with no clear D. The CDR3 consists of 13 residues. V was cut by 7 bases and J by 4 bases, with 13 bases left in between. The CDR3 DNA reads TGTGCCAGCACCCCCCAGGTAGTAGAGACCCAGTACTTC. Protein: CASTPQVVETQYF.

As DNA, the CDR3 is TGTGCCAGCAGCTCAGCTGAGGACTATGGCTACACCTTC. Translation gives CASSSAEDYGYTF. V is TRBV4-2 and J is TRBJ1-2; D is unresolved. The CDR3 sequence is 13 residues long. The ends were cut back, 5 bases at V and 3 bases at J, with 10 bases in the middle. CDR1 is LGHNA and CDR2 is YNFKEQ in the germline V gene.

The J gene is TRBJ1-3, the V gene TRBV24-1, with D tentatively TRBD1 (6 bases). Trimming left V 4 bases short and J 8 bases short, with 11 bases between. The CDR3 consists of 13 residues. In germline, CDR1 is KGHDR, CDR2 SFDVKD. CDR3 sequence reads: CATSDPGQYTIYF. The CDR3, as DNA: TGTGCCACCAGTGACCCTGGACAGTACACCATATATTTT.

CDR3: CASTPVPNYGYTF. The CDR3 nucleotides are TGTGCCAGCACCCCGGTGCCTAACTATGGCTACACCTTC. V usage is TRBV5-4 and J usage is TRBJ1-2; D call uncertain. V was shortened by 6 bases and J by 0 bases, with 9 bases between the two germline ends. CDR3 length: 13 residues. Germline V gene lookup returns CDR1 SGHNT and CDR2 YYREEE (reference sequence).

The chain links TRBV2 to TRBJ1-4, with TRBD1 identical over 12 bases. The CDR3 contains 14 residues. The germline CDR1 and CDR2 sequences are SNHLY and FYNNEI. The J segment lost 10 bases and the V segment lost 10 bases, leaving 10 bases of the junction unmatched. DNA of the CDR3: TGTGCCACCACATCCGGGACAGGGGGCGGAAAACTGTTTTTT. Translating it yields CATTSGTGGGKLFF.

The chain links TRBV2 to TRBJ1-1, with D possibly being TRBD1 (5 bases). The ends were cut back, 5 bases at V and 1 base at J, with 23 bases in the middle. This CDR3 has 18 residues. Germline CDR1 SNHLY, CDR2 FYNNEI. The CDR3 nucleotides are TGTGCCAGCAGTCTCAATGGGGCGCCTGGGAGGGCGAACACTGAAGCTTTCTTT. Its translation is CASSLNGAPGRANTEAFF.

V is TRBV11-2 and J is TRBJ2-1; D unresolved. V shed 0 bases and J shed 4 bases, with 10 bases lying between them. Germline CDR1 and CDR2: SGHAT and FQNNGV. This CDR3 spans 15 amino acids. The CDR3 here is CASSLDFSSYNEQFF. The CDR3 coding sequence is TGTGCCAGCAGCTTAGACTTCTCGAGTTACAATGAGCAGTTCTTC.

The chain links TRBV29-1 to TRBJ1-3; D not resolved. CDR1 and CDR2 from the germline V gene are SQVTM and ANQGSEA. The CDR3 contains 11 residues. The CDR3 is CIAKEGNTIYF. CDR3 nucleotide sequence: TGCATCGCTAAGGAGGGAAACACCATATATTTT.

The chain is built from TRBV4-1 and TRBJ2-3; 9 positions agree with TRBD2. The CDR3 has 15 amino acids. Per germline, CDR1 MGHRA and CDR2 YSYEKL. Trimming at V came to 3 bases and at J to 2 bases, leaving 3 bases not matched to a gene. The CDR3 sequence: CASSHSGGLTDTQYF. The CDR3 DNA reads as TGCGCCAGCAGCCATAGCGGGGGACTCACAGATACGCAGTATTTT.

In its sample, this clone was seen once. The chain uses TRBV6-5 and TRBJ2-2; D is unresolved. Trimming cost V 7 bases and J 1 base, with 7 bases left between them. Germline values: CDR1 MNHEY, CDR2 SVGAGI. The CDR3 has 13 residues. CDR3 nucleotides: TGTGCCAGCACCCAGGAGAACACCGGGGAGCTGTTTTTT. Amino acid sequence: CASTQENTGELFF.

This rearrangement joins TRBV5-1 to TRBJ1-1; maybe TRBD1 (5 bases). Germline V gene lookup returns CDR1 SGHRS and CDR2 YFSETQ. V lost 2 bases and J lost 4, with 12 bases in between. There are 14 residues in the CDR3. This CDR3 reads CASSFNRGFTEAFF. The CDR3 nucleotides read TGCGCCAGCAGCTTTAATCGGGGGTTCACTGAAGCTTTCTTT.

The chain is built from TRBV28 and TRBJ1-2; TRBD1 aligns across 7 bases. The V segment lost 3 bases and the J segment 4 bases; nucleotides outside the gene matches: 5. The CDR3 is 14 amino acids. CDR1 and CDR2 (germline): MDHEN, SYDVKM. CDR3 coding DNA: TGTGCCAGCAGTTTGCCCACAGGGGCCTATGGCTACACCTTC. This encodes CASSLPTGAYGYTF.